This T cell receptor beta chain was documented in a study of blood T cell repertoires in COVID-19. In the original analysis: Amplification from reference gene primers served as the basis for estimated nucleated cell counts. The protocol was immunoSEQ multiplex PCR, while the TCRdb copy is restricted to in-frame clones and leaves out a portion. V and J calls plus clone size are reproduced from that table; the DNA served to infer D and trimming. The top ten hold roughly 5.1% of the sample, which has tens of thousands of clones, about 89% seen once. During active infection, Seattle patients enrolled and were then monitored through disease. The germline V gene has CDR1 MDHEN and CDR2 SYDVKM. This CDR3 contains 16 residues. Unmatched junction bases numbered 9, after V lost 5 bases and J lost 5 bases.

This sequence originates from a man aged 55 to 69 with COVID-19, enrolled during active disease. Sequencing used peripheral blood. The chain is built from TRBV28 and TRBJ2-1; 10 bases agree with TRBD2. CDR3 DNA sequence: TGTGCCAGCAGTAGCCATCTAGCGGGAGAGGACAATGAGCAGTTCTTC. This sequence encodes CASSSHLAGEDNEQFF.